The clone carrying this TCR beta chain has just one count. No antigen is known for it. This sample is drawn from a study of Ad26.COV2.S vaccination and SARS-CoV-2 variants. The overall study: Ad26.COV2.S given intramuscularly, once or twice 56 days apart.

The CDR3 loop spans 14 amino acids. J gave up 4 bases and V 5 bases, and 5 bases lay outside the gene matches. The germline V gene has CDR1 MNHNY and CDR2 SVGAGI (reference sequence). Study-wide results and limits: Across vaccine and placebo recipients, the breadth of non-spike TCRs was similar. Higher spike-specific TCR breadth was found in vaccine recipients than in placebo recipients.

Documented treatment: around 19 received Ad26.COV2.S at low or high dose, single or two shots; about 5 received placebo; per-sample allocation not given. Vaccine and placebo recipients were sampled on day 63 after the first injection. Boston hosted the donor, who was an adult aged 18-55 years. Measured with immunoSEQ multiplex PCR; TCRdb has only the in-frame clones, and not every one. The sample has 320,000 or so clones; roughly 88% are singletons. The receptor comes from a person between 18 and 60 years old who received the Ad26.COV2.S COVID-19 vaccine or a placebo. This sample comprised peripheral blood, obtained in a trial of Ad26.COV2.S vaccine versus placebo. The chain couples TRBV6-6 to TRBJ1-1; 9 bases map to TRBD1. In DNA, the CDR3 is TGTGCCAGCAGTCCACAGGGGGCGAGCACTGAAGCTTTCTTT. The encoded protein is CASSPQGASTEAFF.